This T cell receptor (beta chain) was sequenced in a study of blood T cell repertoires in COVID-19. On the study more broadly: Italy, Spain and the United States were the sources of the convalescent and acute COVID-19 samples.

As processed by the authors: Reference gene primer amplification yielded estimated nucleated cell counts. Here immunoSEQ multiplex PCR was the method, and the copy in TCRdb shows in-frame clones only, minus some. V, J and clone size are taken as reported in that table, and D and trimming were inferred from the DNA itself. The table lists 85,000 to 120,000 clones, around 73% of them singletons. This CDR3 contains 13 residues. CDR1 and CDR2 (germline): SGHNT, YYREEE (reference sequence). The V end lost 4 bases, the J end lost 4 bases, and 11 bases lay between the germline ends. V and J are TRBV5-4 and TRBJ2-5; D may be TRBD1 (5 bases). Sequenced sample: peripheral blood. The TCR sequence derives from a man in his sixties with active or convalescent COVID-19. As DNA, the CDR3 is TGTGCCAGCAGCGTACCCCAGGGAGAGACCCAGTACTTC. Translating gives CASSVPQGETQYF.